The 31 T cell receptor beta chains given below trace back to one sample, sequenced in a study of shared clonotypes between healthy human individuals. The data were produced by immunoSEQ multiplex PCR, yet TCRdb's version contains in-frame clones alone and is incomplete. The profile shows roughly 770,000 clones, approximately 97% of them singletons. CD8 cells regarded as naive lacked CD45RO, were positively chosen for CCR7, and omitted terminally differentiated effector memory CD45RA+ cells. Specimen: naive CD8+ T cells sorted from blood. These TCRs come from a man aged 25-45 years in good health.

This clone was counted a single time. This chain joins TRBV11-2 and TRBJ1-2, with TRBD1 matching over 7 bases. CDR1 and CDR2 from the germline V gene are SGHAT and FQNNGV. V shed 2 bases, J shed 4 bases, and the junction held 1 base outside the gene matches. The CDR3 length is 13 residues. Here the CDR3 reads CASSLSGGYGYTF. CDR3 nucleotide sequence: TGTGCCAGCAGCTTATCAGGGGGCTATGGCTACACCTTC. Full variable domain (outside the CDR3, taken from reference TRBV11-2 and TRBJ1-2): EAGVAQSPRYKIIEKRQSVAFWCNPISGHATLYWYQQILGQGPKLLIQFQNNGVVDDSQLPKDRFSAERLKGVDSTLKIQPAKLEDSAVYLCASSLSGGYGYTFGSGTRLTVV.

V usage is TRBV10-3 and J usage is TRBJ2-7; D may match TRBD1 or TRBD2 (5 bases each). There are 12 residues in the CDR3. CDR1 and CDR2 from the germline V gene are ENHRY and SYGVKD. The V and J ends lost 8 bases and 2 bases respectively, with 10 bases between them. Here the CDR3 DNA reads TGTGCCATCGGGGACGGACCCTACGAGCAGTACTTC. Encoded protein: CAIGDGPYEQYF.

The chain uses TRBV5-1 and TRBJ2-7; D is unclear. Germline loops: CDR1 SGHRS, CDR2 YFSETQ. The CDR3 has 13 residues. V lost 1 base to trimming and J lost 1 base, with 6 bases between them. In DNA form, the CDR3 reads TGCGCCAGCAGCTTGTGGGAATCCTACGAGCAGTACTTC. Protein: CASSLWESYEQYF.

This chain uses TRBV4-1 with TRBJ2-1; 7 bases line up with TRBD1. The CDR3 runs to 14 residues. The V and J ends lost 1 base and 8 bases, in that order; junction bases with no gene match: 5. The V gene's germline CDR1 is MGHRA and CDR2 YSYEKL. Written as DNA, the CDR3 is TGCGCCAGCAGCCAAGTACAGGGGTCCGATGAGCAGTTCTTC. Protein: CASSQVQGSDEQFF.

CDR3 protein: CASSLVSENTEAFF. CDR3 DNA: TGTGCCAGCAGCTTGGTTTCCGAGAACACTGAAGCTTTCTTT. The rearrangement links TRBV5-4 to TRBJ1-1; D is ambiguous. V was trimmed by 0 bases and J by 1 base, leaving 7 bases between them. CDR3 length equals 14 residues. The V gene's germline CDR1 is SGHNT and CDR2 YYREEE (reference sequence). Variable domain in full (rest from reference TRBV5-4 and TRBJ1-1): ETGVTQSPTHLIKTRGQQVTLRCSSQSGHNTVSWYQQALGQGPQFIFQYYREEENGRGNFPPRFSGLQFPNYSSELNVNALELDDSALYLCASSLVSENTEAFFGQGTRLTVV.

This clone was seen only once. The chain uses TRBV27 and TRBJ2-3; 9 positions match TRBD2. Trimming removed 6 bases from V and 2 bases from J; junction bases left unmatched: 3. There are 14 residues in the CDR3. CDR1 MNHEY and CDR2 SMNVEV come from the germline V gene (reference sequence). This CDR3 reads CASRRTSDTDTQYF. The CDR3, as DNA: TGTGCCAGCAGGAGGACTAGCGACACAGATACGCAGTATTTT.

The chain is built from TRBV7-8 and TRBJ2-7, with 7 bases that match TRBD1. The CDR3 totals 15 residues. Germline V gene data show CDR1 as SGHVS and CDR2 as FQNEAQ. With V trimmed by 5 bases and J by 6 bases, 13 bases remained unmatched. This CDR3 is CASSKERDSGREQYF. The CDR3 nucleotides are TGTGCCAGCAGCAAAGAACGGGACAGCGGACGCGAGCAGTACTTC.

A single count supports this clone. An end of the junction does not agree with germline; a read error may underlie this. The V gene is TRBV7-7, the J gene TRBJ2-1, with 8 positions matching TRBD2. The CDR3 spans 16 residues. In germline, CDR1 is SSHAT, CDR2 FNYEAQ (reference sequence). In DNA form, the CDR3 reads TGTGCTAGCAGCTTATTGGGGACTAGTGAGAGCGATGAGCAGTTCTTC. Translation: CASSLLGTSESDEQFF.

V gene TRBV9 combines with J gene TRBJ2-1; 11 positions match TRBD2. CDR1 and CDR2 from the germline V gene are SGDLS and YYNGEE. The J segment lost 8 bases and the V segment lost 0 bases, leaving 7 bases of the junction unmatched. The CDR3 spans 16 residues. This CDR3 is CASSVEGSGRVDEQFF. For the CDR3, the DNA is TGTGCCAGCAGCGTAGAAGGTAGCGGGAGGGTCGATGAGCAGTTCTTC.

The CDR3 nucleotides read TGTGCCAGCAGTGACGATAGCTCCTACGAGCAGTACTTC. This codes for CASSDDSSYEQYF. V gene TRBV2 combines with J gene TRBJ2-7; no clear D. There are 13 residues in the CDR3. CDR1 and CDR2 (germline): SNHLY, FYNNEI. V shed 3 bases and J shed 0 bases, with 6 bases lying between them.

This chain connects TRBV18 to TRBJ1-3, with a possible D match to TRBD1 (5 bases). The V gene lost 2 bases and the J gene lost 7 bases, with 18 bases spanning the gap. The germline V gene encodes CDR1 KGHSH and CDR2 LQKENI. The CDR3 covers 16 residues. The CDR3, as DNA: TGTGCCAGCTCACCAACGAACTGGGACGTGGGGAACACCATATATTTT. Protein product: CASSPTNWDVGNTIYF.

This chain links TRBV5-6 with TRBJ2-1, with 14 bases aligning to TRBD2. CDR3 size: 16 residues. Per germline, CDR1 SGHDT and CDR2 YYEEEE. J was trimmed by 4 bases and V by 3 bases; bases with no gene match: 3. The CDR3 reads CASSSGLAGEYNEQFF. As DNA, the CDR3 is TGTGCCAGCAGCTCGGGACTAGCGGGAGAGTACAATGAGCAGTTCTTC.

The rearrangement joins TRBV11-3 to TRBJ1-5; the match to TRBD1 covers 8 bases. CDR3 size: 17 residues. Per the germline V gene, CDR1 is SGHNT and CDR2 is YENEEA. Losses at the gene ends were 1 base for V and 2 bases for J; bases not matched to a gene: 7. The CDR3 DNA reads as TGTGCCAGCAGCTTAGTTCAACAGGGGGAGTGCAATCAGCCCCAGCATTTT. Protein sequence: CASSLVQQGECNQPQHF.

The CDR3 DNA is TGTGCCAGCAGCTCCGGACTAGCGACCAATGAGCAGTTCTTC. Amino acids: CASSSGLATNEQFF. This chain connects TRBV7-8 to TRBJ2-1; 9 bases are a match to TRBD2. Germline V gene sequence: CDR1 SGHVS, CDR2 FQNEAQ. There are 14 residues in the CDR3. V shed 4 bases, J shed 6 bases, and the junction held 4 bases outside the gene matches.

V and J are TRBV9 and TRBJ2-6; 8 bases map to TRBD1. The V segment lost 0 bases and the J segment 5 bases; nucleotides outside the gene matches: 1. Germline-derived CDR1 and CDR2 are SGDLS and YYNGEE. The CDR3 covers 15 residues. Here the CDR3 DNA reads TGTGCCAGCAGCGTAGGGACAGGGTGGGCCAACGTCCTGACTTTC. Translated: CASSVGTGWANVLTF.

The chain couples TRBV6-5 to TRBJ1-2; D not resolved. CDR1 is MNHEY and CDR2 is SVGAGI in the germline V gene. V gave up 0 bases and J gave up 4 bases, with 12 bases separating them. This CDR3 has 15 amino acids. In DNA, the CDR3 is TGTGCCAGCAGTTACTCGATTGTTCACAGCTATGGCTACACCTTC. The encoded protein is CASSYSIVHSYGYTF.

This clone was picked up one time. This CDR3 reads CASSLAGNPYEQYF. The CDR3 coding sequence is TGTGCCAGCAGCTTGGCCGGGAACCCCTACGAGCAGTACTTC. The J gene is TRBJ2-7, the V gene TRBV5-6, with a possible D match to TRBD2 (5 bases). CDR1 is SGHDT, CDR2 YYEEEE, per germline. Trimming shortened V by 0 bases and J by 2 bases, and 9 bases separated the two germline ends. The CDR3 covers 14 residues.

The V call is TRBV29-1, the J call TRBJ2-1; D gene ambiguous. V lost 7 bases and J lost 1, with 23 bases in between. Germline V gives CDR1 SQVTM, CDR2 ANQGSEA. This CDR3 comprises 17 residues. The CDR3 DNA follows: TGCAGCGGAGTACTGAGAGCCCGTGAAGGATCCTACAATGAGCAGTTCTTC. It encodes CSGVLRAREGSYNEQFF.

This chain joins TRBV27 and TRBJ1-1; D unresolved. CDR3 length equals 13 residues. The germline V and J ends were trimmed by 7 bases and 6 bases, with 15 bases remaining between them. CDR1 and CDR2 from the germline V gene are MNHEY and SMNVEV (reference sequence). The CDR3, as DNA: TGTGCCAGCACCACGACACCACTGGCTGAAGCTTTCTTT. Amino acid sequence: CASTTTPLAEAFF.

The chain has TRBV27 and TRBJ2-7; 7 bases fit TRBD2. The germline CDR1 and CDR2 sequences are MNHEY and SMNVEV (reference sequence). This CDR3 comprises 15 residues. V was clipped by 7 bases and J by 3 bases; unmatched bases: 12. This CDR3 reads CASNHIAGEDYEQYF. The CDR3 DNA follows: TGTGCCAGCAATCACATAGCGGGTGAGGACTACGAGCAGTACTTC.

A single count supports this clone. This CDR3 is also generated by other DNA sequences in the sample. The rearrangement links TRBV25-1 to TRBJ2-3, with D perhaps matching TRBD1 or TRBD2 (5 bases each). Between the trimmed V and J ends, which lost 4 bases and 0 bases, there was a span of 11 bases. CDR3 length: 15 amino acids. CDR1 and CDR2 (germline): MGHDK, SYGVNS. CDR3 sequence (DNA): TGTGCCAGCAGTGTGGGGACGGCAAGCACAGATACGCAGTATTTT. Its protein product is CASSVGTASTDTQYF.

This clone was picked up one time. The J gene is TRBJ2-7, the V gene TRBV27; tentative D call: TRBD1 (5 bases). Germline loops: CDR1 MNHEY, CDR2 SMNVEV (reference sequence). The CDR3 extends over 14 amino acids. The V end lost 8 bases, the J end lost 1 base, and 15 bases lay between the germline ends. The CDR3 sequence: CASSAQGGSYEQYF. The CDR3 nucleotides are TGTGCCAGCTCCGCCCAGGGCGGATCCTACGAGCAGTACTTC.

The rearrangement joins TRBV7-8 to TRBJ1-3; D unresolved. V lost 1 base and J 14 bases, leaving 18 bases between the germline ends. CDR1 and CDR2 (germline): SGHVS, FQNEAQ. The CDR3 runs to 14 residues. The CDR3 nucleotides read TGTGCCAGCAGCTTAGAAGCTGACTTGGAGCCCCTATATTTT. This sequence encodes CASSLEADLEPLYF.

The chain uses TRBV7-9 and TRBJ2-1; 10 bases fit TRBD2. Germline lookup yields CDR1 SEHNR and CDR2 FQNEAQ (reference sequence). With 0 bases clipped from V and 3 bases from J, the junction kept 5 bases outside the gene matches. This CDR3 region has 17 residues. CDR3 nucleotide sequence: TGTGCCAGCAGCTTAGCGAGGGGACTAGCGAACTACAATGAGCAGTTCTTC. Translation: CASSLARGLANYNEQFF. Supplemented by reference TRBV7-9 and TRBJ2-1, the full variable domain reads DTGVSQNPRHKITKRGQNVTFRCDPISEHNRLYWYRQTLGQGPEFLTYFQNEAQLEKSRLLSDRFSAERPKGSFSTLEIQRTEQGDSAMYLCASSLARGLANYNEQFFGPGTRLTVL.

A single count supports this clone. The J gene is TRBJ1-2, the V gene TRBV5-5; the match to TRBD1 covers 11 bases. Germline CDR1 and CDR2: SGHKS and YYEKEE (reference sequence). The CDR3 covers 15 residues. The ends lost 1 base at V and 8 bases at J; junction bases unmatched: 7. The CDR3 protein is CASSLWGGTGGGYTF. The CDR3, as DNA: TGTGCCAGCAGCTTGTGGGGCGGGACAGGGGGAGGCTACACCTTC.

The chain employs TRBV19 and TRBJ2-7; TRBD1 or TRBD2 may be the D gene (5 bases each). The V and J ends lost 6 bases and 4 bases respectively, with 16 bases between them. CDR1 is LNHDA and CDR2 is SQIVND in the germline V gene (reference sequence). This CDR3 spans 14 amino acids. CDR3 bases: TGTGCCAGTAGCCCGCAGGTGGGGGTGTACGAGCAGTACTTC. Translating gives CASSPQVGVYEQYF. The entire variable domain, with the rest obtained from reference TRBV19 and TRBJ2-7, is as follows: DGGITQSPKYLFRKEGQNVTLSCEQNLNHDAMYWYRQDPGQGLRLIYYSQIVNDFQKGDIAEGYSVSREKKESFPLTVTSAQKNPTAFYLCASSPQVGVYEQYFGPGTRLTVT.

The V and J genes are TRBV11-2 and TRBJ2-7; D not resolved. The length of the CDR3 is 13 residues. Trimming removed 2 bases at V and 6 bases at J, with 11 bases between. Germline V lookup: CDR1 SGHAT, CDR2 FQNNGV. CDR3 sequence: CASSLIVLTEQYF. DNA of the CDR3: TGTGCCAGCAGCTTAATTGTCCTAACCGAGCAGTACTTC.

This rearrangement joins TRBV7-9 to TRBJ2-3; no clear D. Germline CDR1 reads SEHNR; CDR2 reads FQNEAQ (reference sequence). The V end was cut by 1 base, the J end by 6 bases, with 14 bases between. This CDR3 has 15 amino acids. The CDR3, as DNA: TGTGCCAGCAGCTTAGATGGTTCGACTTGGGATACGCAGTATTTT. It specifies CASSLDGSTWDTQYF.

V is TRBV9 and J is TRBJ1-2; a weak D match, TRBD1 (5 bases). The germline V gene encodes CDR1 SGDLS and CDR2 YYNGEE. This CDR3 region has 11 residues. CDR3 bases: TGTGGAAGTCAGGGCATCTATGGCTACACCTTC. This codes for CGSQGIYGYTF.

The chain recombines TRBV7-9 with TRBJ2-7, with D possibly matching TRBD1 (5 bases). The ends were cut back, 4 bases at V and 2 bases at J, with 12 bases in the middle. The CDR3 runs 14 residues. In germline, CDR1 is SEHNR, CDR2 FQNEAQ (reference sequence). CDR3 in amino acids: CASSSRVATYEQYF. The CDR3 nucleotides are TGTGCCAGCAGCTCCAGGGTAGCAACCTACGAGCAGTACTTC.

The chain's CDR3 is CASSLMGAGTEAFF. The CDR3, as DNA: TGTGCCAGCAGCTTAATGGGGGCTGGCACTGAAGCTTTCTTT. The chain uses TRBV13 and TRBJ1-1; the D gene is possibly TRBD1 (6 bases). The CDR3 extends over 14 amino acids. Looked up from germline, CDR1 is PRHDT and CDR2 is FYEKMQ (reference sequence). V lost 2 bases, J lost 4 bases, and 11 bases lay in between.